This TCR beta chain was captured in a study of cytotoxic CD8 clonotypes in ibrutinib-treated CLL. Study details: The group held 11 to 12 relapsed/refractory and around 14 treatment-naive patients, with some 17 IGHV unmutated. Samples yielded averages of 255,043 productive templates and around 99,000 productive rearrangements. Partial responses totalled roughly 25 and complete responses 2; after median 68 months, about 14 remained remitted and about 12 progressed.

About this clone: Its antigen is unidentified.

Method: immunoSEQ multiplex PCR; TCRdb's copy keeps in-frame clones and lacks some. The sample contains under 150,000 clones, approximately 89% of which appear only once. Points from the study as a whole: Public clonotypes were rare and shrank or held steady on treatment.

The CDR3 length is 19 residues. Germline-derived CDR1 and CDR2 are LGHNA and YSLEER. The V segment lost 2 bases and the J segment 4 bases; nucleotides outside the gene matches: 16. The origin of this receptor is a human donor with chronic lymphocytic leukemia. This chain links TRBV4-3 with TRBJ2-3, with 9 bases fitting TRBD1. Sequencing was performed on PBMCs, taken after 12 months of ibrutinib treatment. The CDR3 loop is CASSQNFPQDRGRADTQYF. The CDR3 DNA follows: TGCGCCAGCAGCCAAAATTTCCCCCAGGACAGGGGAAGGGCAGATACGCAGTATTTT.